The clone carrying this T cell receptor (beta chain) was detected ten times or more. These data belong to a study of T cells in Graves' hyperthyroidism and ophthalmopathy. Study summary: Peripheral blood collection took place at initial diagnosis, before any treatment.

The patients, who ranged from 18 to 65 in age, presented with newly diagnosed hyperthyroidism lasting under 2 months. Those patients with uncontrolled infection, other autoimmune disease, pregnancy or lactation were excluded. Orbital computed tomography, thyroid ultrasound, serum thyroxine and TRAb, and clinical symptoms together informed the diagnoses. Authors of the study amplified TCR beta CDR3 regions from RNA transcripts. TCR CDR3 regions were first amplified by RT-PCR with HTBI primers. A single record per CDR3 protein comes from TCRdb applying MiXCR to the multiplex PCR reads. In the table there are 140,000 or so distinct CDR3 sequences, around 21% of which are singletons. This clonotype was obtained from a woman in her forties or fifties with Graves' hyperthyroidism that later progressed to Graves' ophthalmopathy. Sequencing used blood.

The CDR3 region has the DNA TGTGCCAGCAAGCTTGGGGGGGAGGGATTTTATGAGCAGTTCTTC. It yields the protein CASKLGGEGFYEQFF. The chain uses TRBV5-5 and TRBJ2-1; 7 bases fit TRBD2. This CDR3 spans 15 amino acids. The J segment lost 8 bases and the V segment lost 6 bases, leaving 14 bases of the junction unmatched. CDR1 is SGHKS, CDR2 YYEKEE, per germline (reference sequence).